Shown below are 32 T cell receptor beta chains from a single sample sequenced in a study of blood T cell repertoires in COVID-19. Sequencing was performed with immunoSEQ multiplex PCR; in TCRdb, only in-frame clones are kept and a portion is missing. This sample carries roughly 140,000 clones, 80% to 85% of them seen once, and the ten largest clones take roughly 6.2%. Sequencing input: PBMCs or T cells enriched from blood (not recorded which). The receptors come from a woman in her 50s who had been exposed to COVID-19.

This sequence joins TRBV6-2 or TRBV6-3 and TRBJ2-4, with 12 bases aligning to TRBD2. Germline V gene sequence: CDR1 MNHEY, CDR2 SVGEGT. The trim removed 5 bases at V and 6 bases at J, leaving 8 bases unmatched. CDR3 length: 16 amino acids. DNA of the CDR3: TGTGCCAGCAGTCCATCACTAGCGGGGGGTTTAAACATTCAGTACTTC. The encoded protein is CASSPSLAGGLNIQYF.

The chain carries TRBV7-2 and TRBJ2-5, with 13 bases aligning to TRBD2. This CDR3 has 18 amino acids. Germline CDR1 and CDR2: SGHTA and FQGNSA. V was pared by 1 base and J by 5 bases, with 10 bases of the junction left unmatched. The CDR3 is CASSLVGTSGIGGETQYF. As DNA, the CDR3 is TGTGCCAGCAGCTTAGTCGGGACTAGCGGGATTGGGGGGGAGACCCAGTACTTC.

The chain has TRBV6-5 and TRBJ1-5; D unclear. Trimming shortened V by 0 bases and J by 9 bases, and 15 bases separated the two germline ends. This CDR3 is built from 15 residues. Germline CDR1 and CDR2: MNHEY and SVGAGI. In DNA, the CDR3 is TGTGCCAGCAGTTACTCCGCGGCAGCCCGGGGGCCCCAGCATTTT. Amino acids: CASSYSAAARGPQHF.

The CDR3 region is CASSSRGSVYEQYF. CDR3 bases: TGTGCCAGCAGCTCCAGAGGCAGTGTCTACGAGCAGTACTTC. This chain connects TRBV11-3 to TRBJ2-7; D ambiguous. Germline V gene data show CDR1 as SGHNT and CDR2 as YENEEA. The CDR3 loop spans 14 amino acids. The V end lost 4 bases, the J end lost 3 bases, and 13 bases lay between the germline ends.

V and J are TRBV6-1 and TRBJ2-3, with D maybe TRBD1 (6 bases). Germline-derived CDR1 and CDR2 are MNHNS and SASEGT. The CDR3 consists of 14 residues. Trimming removed 1 base at V and 5 bases at J, with 10 bases between. The CDR3 DNA is TGTGCCAGCAGTGAAGGGACAGCGAAAGATACGCAGTATTTT. Protein product: CASSEGTAKDTQYF.

V gene TRBV19 combines with J gene TRBJ2-3; TRBD2 is a possible D gene (6 bases). The germline gives CDR1 LNHDA, CDR2 SQIVND (reference sequence). Trimming cost V 0 bases and J 4 bases, with 11 bases left between them. The CDR3 sequence is 15 residues long. The CDR3 bases are TGTGCCAGTAGTATAGATCACGGGAGCGCAGATACGCAGTATTTT. As protein: CASSIDHGSADTQYF.

The V call is TRBV21-1, the J call TRBJ1-2. TRBV21-1 is a listed pseudogene. The CDR3 extends over 14 amino acids. CDR3 region: CASSKVWGGGGYTF. The CDR3 DNA follows: TGTGCCAGCAGCAAAGTCTGGGGGGGTGGAGGCTACACCTTC.

J is TRBJ2-5 and V is TRBV18; 8 bases match TRBD1. Germline trimming cut 1 base from V and 5 bases from J; bases unmatched to any gene: 3. The CDR3 sequence is 14 residues long. Germline loops: CDR1 KGHSH, CDR2 LQKENI. CDR3 DNA: TGTGCCAGCTCACCACTGGACAGGGCGGAGACCCAGTACTTC. Protein product: CASSPLDRAETQYF.

The chain joins TRBV4-3 to TRBJ2-1, with 7 bases that match TRBD2. The J segment lost 7 bases and the V segment lost 1 base, leaving 13 bases of the junction unmatched. The germline V gene has CDR1 LGHNA and CDR2 YSLEER. This CDR3 is built from 17 residues. This chain's CDR3 is CASSQGAGDDWWNEQFF. CDR3 nucleotide sequence: TGCGCCAGCAGCCAAGGGGCGGGAGACGATTGGTGGAATGAGCAGTTCTTC.

The CDR3 nucleotides read TGTGCCAGCAGCCTCTTTTCAGGACAGGGAAATGAAAAACTGTTTTTT. It yields the protein CASSLFSGQGNEKLFF. V and J are TRBV7-2 and TRBJ1-4; 8 bases match TRBD1. CDR1 is SGHTA, CDR2 FQGNSA, per germline. Germline trimming cut 5 bases from V and 5 bases from J; bases unmatched to any gene: 10. This CDR3 is built from 16 residues.

This rearrangement joins TRBV4-2 to TRBJ2-4; the match to TRBD2 covers 15 bases. J was trimmed by 2 bases and V by 0 bases; bases with no gene match: 8. This CDR3 comprises 20 residues. Germline CDR1 reads LGHNA; CDR2 reads YNFKEQ. The CDR3 region is CASSQDWTSGGAGTKNIQYF. In DNA, the CDR3 is TGTGCCAGCAGCCAAGATTGGACTAGCGGGGGGGCCGGGACCAAAAACATTCAGTACTTC.

This clone was seen only once. The rearrangement uses TRBV11-2 and TRBJ2-4; possibly TRBD1 for D (5 bases). The V end was cut by 6 bases, the J end by 0 bases, with 9 bases between. Per the germline V gene, CDR1 is SGHAT and CDR2 is FQNNGV. CDR3 length: 14 amino acids. The CDR3 protein is CASRHQGAKNIQYF. The CDR3 coding sequence is TGTGCCAGCAGACACCAGGGAGCCAAAAACATTCAGTACTTC.

This chain links TRBV7-9 with TRBJ1-5; tentative D call: TRBD1 (6 bases). V was trimmed by 1 base and J by 6 bases, leaving 10 bases between them. Germline loops: CDR1 SEHNR, CDR2 FQNEAQ (reference sequence). The length of the CDR3 is 14 residues. The CDR3 loop is CASSLGEGGQPQHF. The CDR3 nucleotides read TGTGCCAGCAGCTTAGGAGAAGGGGGTCAGCCCCAGCATTTT.

The chain uses TRBV27 and TRBJ2-1; D remains unclear. V was cut by 3 bases and J by 9 bases, with 6 bases left in between. The CDR3 is 11 residues long. Germline assignment: CDR1 MNHEY and CDR2 SMNVEV (reference sequence). CDR3: CASSFFGEQFF. The CDR3 coding sequence is TGTGCCAGCAGTTTTTTCGGTGAGCAGTTCTTC.

The J gene is TRBJ2-7, the V gene TRBV5-1; D gene uncertain. The germline V gene encodes CDR1 SGHRS and CDR2 YFSETQ. CDR3 length equals 12 residues. V shed 0 bases and J shed 5 bases, with 6 bases lying between them. The CDR3 spells CASSLGAHEQYF. The CDR3 nucleotides are TGCGCCAGCAGCTTGGGGGCCCACGAGCAGTACTTC.

The chain links TRBV6-2 or TRBV6-3 to TRBJ1-2; 9 bases align to TRBD1. Unmatched junction bases numbered 18, after V lost 2 bases and J lost 8 bases. The CDR3 consists of 18 residues. CDR1 and CDR2 (germline): MNHEY, SVGEGT. The CDR3 sequence is CASSYTIFLSDRGGGYTF. For the CDR3, the DNA is TGTGCCAGCAGTTACACAATCTTCTTATCGGACAGGGGCGGGGGCTACACCTTC.

The rearrangement joins TRBV3-1 (or the pseudogene TRBV3-2) to TRBJ1-2, with D maybe TRBD1 (5 bases). The CDR3 loop spans 14 amino acids. From germline, CDR1 is LGHDT and CDR2 YNNKEL (reference sequence). V was shortened by 1 base and J by 5 bases, with 11 bases between the two germline ends. The CDR3 spells CASSQGSGQYGYTF. In nucleotides, the CDR3 is TGTGCCAGCAGCCAAGGCTCAGGGCAATATGGCTACACCTTC.

CDR3 bases: TGTGCCAGCAGCAACACCGGGACAGCGAACACTGAAGCTTTCTTT. Translated, it gives CASSNTGTANTEAFF. The chain carries TRBV5-4 and TRBJ1-1, with TRBD1 identical over 7 bases. The V segment lost 4 bases and the J segment 1 base; nucleotides outside the gene matches: 7. Germline assignment: CDR1 SGHNT and CDR2 YYREEE (reference sequence). The CDR3 runs to 15 residues.

This clone has a single count. This rearrangement joins TRBV15 to TRBJ1-3, with 12 bases identical to TRBD1. J lost 4 bases, V lost 4 bases, and 2 bases had no gene match. Germline V CDR1 and CDR2: LNHNV, YYDKDF (reference sequence). CDR3 length equals 15 residues. The CDR3 DNA follows: TGTGCCACCAGCACGGGGACAGGGGGCGGAAACACCATATATTTT. Amino acids: CATSTGTGGGNTIYF.

The chain couples TRBV5-1 to TRBJ1-2; 9 bases are a match to TRBD1. Germline CDR1 and CDR2: SGHRS and YFSETQ. Germline trimming cut 4 bases from V and 8 bases from J; bases unmatched to any gene: 6. CDR3 length equals 13 residues. The CDR3 protein is CASSAGTGSGYTF. The CDR3, as DNA: TGCGCCAGCAGCGCCGGGACAGGGTCCGGCTACACCTTC.

This clone is a singleton in its sample. The chain recombines TRBV5-1 with TRBJ1-2; 7 bases line up with TRBD1. Trimming removed 4 bases from V and 4 bases from J; junction bases left unmatched: 4. Germline CDR1 and CDR2: SGHRS and YFSETQ. The CDR3 totals 13 residues. The CDR3 loop is CASSPGTAYGYTF. Written as DNA, the CDR3 is TGCGCCAGCAGCCCCGGGACAGCCTATGGCTACACCTTC.

The V gene is TRBV20-1, the J gene TRBJ2-5; D is uncertain. V was cut by 3 bases and J by 5 bases, with 7 bases left in between. The CDR3 loop spans 11 amino acids. The V gene's germline CDR1 is DFQATT and CDR2 SNEGSKA (reference sequence). The CDR3 bases are TGCAGTGCTAGTATGTCGGAGACCCAGTACTTC. It specifies CSASMSETQYF.

The genes are TRBV6-5 and TRBJ1-2; 7 bases fit TRBD1. The CDR3 has 13 amino acids. Losses at the gene ends were 2 bases for V and 4 bases for J; bases not matched to a gene: 1. CDR1 and CDR2 (germline): MNHEY, SVGAGI. CDR3 DNA sequence: TGTGCCAGCAGTTACCCAGGGGGCTATGGCTACACCTTC. It is translated as CASSYPGGYGYTF.

The chain joins TRBV4-1 to TRBJ1-6, with D hard to call. Trimming took off 0 bases at V and 0 bases at J, with 6 bases between the two ends. Germline V gene data show CDR1 as MGHRA and CDR2 as YSYEKL. The CDR3 totals 16 residues. The CDR3 DNA reads as TGCGCCAGCAGCCAAGATCCCAGCTCCTATAATTCACCCCTCCACTTT. Protein product: CASSQDPSSYNSPLHF.

This chain links TRBV3-1 (or the pseudogene TRBV3-2) with TRBJ2-7; D gene ambiguous. Germline V gives CDR1 LGHDT, CDR2 YNNKEL (reference sequence). CDR3 length: 14 residues. V shed 4 bases and J shed 3 bases, with 13 bases lying between them. The CDR3 is CASSPASNGYEQYF. CDR3 DNA sequence: TGTGCCAGCAGCCCGGCTAGTAATGGCTACGAGCAGTACTTC.

The genes are TRBV4-3 and TRBJ2-1, with 7 bases that match TRBD2. CDR1 is LGHNA and CDR2 is YSLEER in the germline V gene. Losses at the gene ends were 1 base for V and 4 bases for J; bases not matched to a gene: 7. This CDR3 comprises 16 residues. In DNA, the CDR3 is TGCGCCAGCAGCCAAGCGGGGGGAAGGGGTTACAATGAGCAGTTCTTC. Translated, it gives CASSQAGGRGYNEQFF.

V and J are TRBV6-5 and TRBJ1-5; maybe TRBD1 (5 bases). This CDR3 contains 15 residues. Germline loops: CDR1 MNHEY, CDR2 SVGAGI. The V and J ends lost 8 bases and 7 bases respectively, with 21 bases between them. In nucleotides, the CDR3 is TGTGCCAGCCTTGTGACCCTAGGGGCCCTCCAGCCCCAGCATTTT. This sequence encodes CASLVTLGALQPQHF.

The chain carries TRBV19 and TRBJ2-1, with TRBD1 matching over 9 bases. CDR3 length equals 15 residues. The trim removed 8 bases at V and 2 bases at J, leaving 7 bases unmatched. The germline CDR1 and CDR2 sequences are LNHDA and SQIVND (reference sequence). The CDR3 loop reads CASSGQGYPYNEQFF. The CDR3 nucleotides are TGTGCCAGTTCGGGACAGGGTTATCCCTACAATGAGCAGTTCTTC. Full variable domain (missing parts from reference TRBV19 and TRBJ2-1): DGGITQSPKYLFRKEGQNVTLSCEQNLNHDAMYWYRQDPGQGLRLIYYSQIVNDFQKGDIAEGYSVSREKKESFPLTVTSAQKNPTAFYLCASSGQGYPYNEQFFGPGTRLTVL.

With regard to this clone: Other DNA sequences in this specimen translate into the identical CDR3. The CDR3 reads CASSLAQGYGYTF. As DNA, the CDR3 is TGTGCCAGCAGCTTAGCTCAGGGGTATGGCTACACCTTC. This chain connects TRBV7-9 to TRBJ1-2; weak D call: TRBD1 (6 bases). The V and J ends lost 0 bases and 5 bases respectively, with 7 bases between them. CDR1 SEHNR and CDR2 FQNEAQ come from the germline V gene (reference sequence). The CDR3 totals 13 residues.

This chain links TRBV7-2 with TRBJ2-1, with 7 bases identical to TRBD2. With V trimmed by 2 bases and J by 10 bases, 8 bases remained unmatched. The CDR3 loop spans 14 amino acids. Germline CDR1 reads SGHTA; CDR2 reads FQGNSA. The CDR3 sequence is CASSLSPSGGEQFF. CDR3 bases: TGTGCCAGCAGCTTATCTCCTAGCGGAGGGGAGCAGTTCTTC. Full variable domain (remainder filled in from reference TRBV7-2 and TRBJ2-1): GAGVSQSPSNKVTEKGKDVELRCDPISGHTALYWYRQSLGQGLEFLIYFQGNSAPDKSGLPSDRFSAERTGGSVSTLTIQRTQQEDSAVYLCASSLSPSGGEQFFGPGTRLTVL.

V usage is TRBV9 and J usage is TRBJ2-1, with D possibly being TRBD2 (6 bases). V lost 0 bases and J lost 4, with 14 bases in between. The CDR3 is 16 residues long. In germline, CDR1 is SGDLS, CDR2 YYNGEE. The CDR3, as DNA: TGTGCCAGCAGCGTAGGTTGGCGGGGCTCATACAATGAGCAGTTCTTC. Translating gives CASSVGWRGSYNEQFF.

The V gene is TRBV6-1, the J gene TRBJ1-5; 10 positions agree with TRBD1. The CDR3 length is 16 residues. V lost 2 bases and J lost 4; bases outside the gene matches: 5. Germline assignment: CDR1 MNHNS and CDR2 SASEGT. The CDR3: CASSERVGQGNQPQHF. The DNA for the CDR3 is TGTGCCAGCAGTGAAAGGGTGGGACAGGGGAATCAGCCCCAGCATTTT.